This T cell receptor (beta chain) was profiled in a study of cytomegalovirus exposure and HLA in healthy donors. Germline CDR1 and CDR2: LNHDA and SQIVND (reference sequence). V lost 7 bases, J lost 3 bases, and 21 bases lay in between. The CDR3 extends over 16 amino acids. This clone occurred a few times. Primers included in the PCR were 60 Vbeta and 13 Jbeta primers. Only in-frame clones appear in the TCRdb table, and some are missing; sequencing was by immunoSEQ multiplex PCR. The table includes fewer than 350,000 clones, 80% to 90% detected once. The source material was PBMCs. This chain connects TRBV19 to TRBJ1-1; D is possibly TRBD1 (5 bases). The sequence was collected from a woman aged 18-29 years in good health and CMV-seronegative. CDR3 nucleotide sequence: TGTGCCAGTACCCGTTACCCGTCGCAGGGTGACACTGAAGCTTTCTTT. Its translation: CASTRYPSQGDTEAFF.